This T cell receptor beta chain was recorded in a study of blood T cell repertoires in COVID-19. Sequenced by immunoSEQ multiplex PCR; TCRdb stores in-frame clones only, minus some. Counted here are hundreds of thousands of clones, 85% to 90% occurring once; the ten biggest clones make up approximately 4.3%. This receptor was identified in a woman aged 18-29 years with acute COVID-19. The sample consisted of PBMCs or T cells enriched from blood (not recorded which).

The CDR3 DNA reads TGTGCCAGCAGCCGCGACCGGGACAGGGGTGGAGAGACCCAGTACTTC. It yields the protein CASSRDRDRGGETQYF. The chain joins TRBV5-4 to TRBJ2-5; 10 bases match TRBD1. The CDR3 consists of 16 residues. The V gene end was trimmed by 4 bases and the J gene end by 4 bases; junction bases not matched to a gene: 10. In germline, CDR1 is SGHNT, CDR2 YYREEE (reference sequence).